What follows are 3 T cell receptor beta chains derived from one specimen sequenced in a study of chemoradiotherapy in HPV16-positive cancers (dated by TCRdb to between 2021 and 2024). Libraries were prepared through the immunoSEQ multiplex PCR assay. The clones in this table, taken by TCRdb from immuneACCESS, are in-frame only. Not every clone is retained; where verified, under half of the shortfall comes from an unresolved V gene, and the cause of the rest is unknown. The sample includes 12,000 to 15,000 clones, with approximately 70% observed a single time. The ten largest clones capture around a fifth of the sample. Sample collection occurred from a patient who underwent chemoradiotherapy. These receptors all come from a human donor with HPV-associated anogenital cancer.

This clone was picked up a small number of times. The chain has TRBV19 and TRBJ1-5; 7 bases align to TRBD1. The CDR3 is 17 residues long. Germline CDR1 reads LNHDA; CDR2 reads SQIVND (reference sequence). The V gene end was trimmed by 6 bases and the J gene end by 5 bases; junction bases not matched to a gene: 16. The CDR3 coding sequence is TGTGCCAGTAGCGGGGGGACAGCTTCAAGAGTCTATCAGCCCCAGCATTTT. Translating it yields CASSGGTASRVYQPQHF. The variable domain in full, with the rest retrieved from reference TRBV19 and TRBJ1-5, is DGGITQSPKYLFRKEGQNVTLSCEQNLNHDAMYWYRQDPGQGLRLIYYSQIVNDFQKGDIAEGYSVSREKKESFPLTVTSAQKNPTAFYLCASSGGTASRVYQPQHFGDGTRLSIL.

In its sample, this clone was seen a few times. V usage is TRBV19 and J usage is TRBJ1-1; D possibly corresponds to TRBD1 (5 bases). V was cut by 7 bases and J by 1 base, with 13 bases left in between. CDR3 length equals 14 residues. From germline, CDR1 is LNHDA and CDR2 SQIVND (reference sequence). The CDR3, as DNA: TGTGCCAGTATACGGGACTCGGGGAACACTGAAGCTTTCTTT. Translation gives CASIRDSGNTEAFF. Full variable domain (remainder filled in from reference TRBV19 and TRBJ1-1): DGGITQSPKYLFRKEGQNVTLSCEQNLNHDAMYWYRQDPGQGLRLIYYSQIVNDFQKGDIAEGYSVSREKKESFPLTVTSAQKNPTAFYLCASIRDSGNTEAFFGQGTRLTVV.

This clone is large (0.1 to 1%). The CDR3 is CASRQLEVGDTGELFF. The CDR3 DNA is TGTGCCAGCAGGCAGCTCGAAGTAGGGGACACCGGGGAGCTGTTTTTT. The V and J genes are TRBV11-2 and TRBJ2-2; possibly TRBD1 for D (5 bases). The CDR3 runs to 16 residues. V was pared by 6 bases and J by 3 bases, with 17 bases between. Germline V gene sequence: CDR1 SGHAT, CDR2 FQNNGV.